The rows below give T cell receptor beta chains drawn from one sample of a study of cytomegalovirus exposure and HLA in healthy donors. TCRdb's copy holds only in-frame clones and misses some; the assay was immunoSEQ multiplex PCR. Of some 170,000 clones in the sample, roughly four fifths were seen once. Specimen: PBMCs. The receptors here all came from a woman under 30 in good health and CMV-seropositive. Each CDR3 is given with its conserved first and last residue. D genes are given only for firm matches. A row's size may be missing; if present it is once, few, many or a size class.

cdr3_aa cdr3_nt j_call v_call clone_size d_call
CASTSLRAGDGYTF TGTGCCAGCACCTCTCTCCGGGCCGGGGATGGCTACACCTTC TRBJ1-2 TRBV18 - -
CASSRFVETDTQYF TGTGCCAGCAGCCGCTTCGTGGAGACAGATACGCAGTATTTT TRBJ2-3 TRBV7-8 - -
CASSPSTGHNQPQHF TGTGCCAGCAGCCCTTCGACAGGCCACAATCAGCCCCAGCATTTT TRBJ1-5 TRBV7-8 - -
CASSEGQGGNTIYF TGCGCCAGCAGTGAGGGACAGGGAGGGAACACCATATATTTT TRBJ1-3 TRBV10-2 - TRBD1
CSGHGGGRNEQFF TGCAGCGGCCACGGCGGGGGCCGTAATGAGCAGTTCTTC TRBJ2-1 TRBV29-1 - -
CASSSPGQGADEQFF TGTGCCAGCAGCTCACCGGGACAGGGGGCCGATGAGCAGTTCTTC TRBJ2-1 TRBV11-2 - TRBD1
CASKPNGDRPWEQYF TGTGCCAGTAAACCCAACGGGGACAGGCCTTGGGAGCAGTACTTC TRBJ2-7 TRBV19 - TRBD1
CASSLGGVGNSPLHF TGCGCCAGCAGCTTGGGGGGAGTAGGTAATTCACCCCTCCACTTT TRBJ1-6 TRBV5-1 - -
CASTQGTGGTIYF TGTGCCAGCACCCAGGGGACAGGGGGGACCATATATTTT TRBJ1-3 TRBV6-6 few TRBD1
CASSQVMGQGSSPLHF TGTGCCAGCAGCCAAGTGATGGGACAGGGGTCTTCACCCCTCCACTTT TRBJ1-6 TRBV7-8 - TRBD1
CASSQAGSANYGYTF TGTGCCAGCAGCCAGGCGGGCAGTGCTAACTATGGCTACACCTTC TRBJ1-2 TRBV4-2 - -
CASKPGQQAYEQYF TGTGCCAGCAAACCGGGACAGCAGGCCTACGAGCAGTACTTC TRBJ2-7 TRBV2 - TRBD1
CASSPDRGLGNTIYF TGTGCCAGCAGCCCAGACAGGGGGCTTGGAAACACCATATATTTT TRBJ1-3 TRBV11-2 - TRBD1
CASSLMTSRAEAFF TGTGCCAGCAGCTTGATGACGAGTCGGGCTGAAGCTTTCTTT TRBJ1-1 TRBV5-4 few -
CASSLGGQPSTDTQYF TGTGCCAGCAGCTTAGGCGGACAGCCTAGCACAGATACGCAGTATTTT TRBJ2-3 TRBV11-2 - -
CASSSSIGGSYEQYF TGTGCCAGCAGCTCCTCGATCGGCGGTTCCTACGAGCAGTACTTC TRBJ2-7 TRBV7-2 - -
CASSYSRDSNEQFF TGTGCCAGCAGTTACTCTCGGGATTCCAATGAGCAGTTCTTC TRBJ2-1 TRBV6-6 - -
CASSLTGGNTGELFF TGCGCCAGCAGCTTGACTGGTGGGAACACCGGGGAGCTGTTTTTT TRBJ2-2 TRBV5-1 - -
CATSKDRDRVTEAFF TGTGCCACCAGCAAGGACCGGGACAGGGTGACTGAAGCTTTCTTT TRBJ1-1 TRBV15 few TRBD1
CASSSPSFGVQYF TGTGCCAGCAGCTCCCCCTCCTTTGGAGTGCAGTACTTC TRBJ2-5 TRBV7-6 once -
CASSVGRGGNEQFF TGTGCCAGCAGCGTGGGCAGGGGTGGCAATGAGCAGTTCTTC TRBJ2-1 TRBV9 - -
CSGRSSGYNEQFF TGCAGCGGCCGTTCGAGTGGCTACAATGAGCAGTTCTTC TRBJ2-1 TRBV29-1 - -
CASSLPPIIMAGNEQFF TGTGCCAGCAGCCTTCCCCCTATTATTATGGCGGGGAATGAGCAGTTCTTC TRBJ2-1 TRBV7-4 - -
CASSDRGLGEQYF TGTGCCAGCAGCGACAGGGGGCTAGGCGAGCAGTACTTC TRBJ2-7 TRBV7-8 - TRBD1
CASSARQAFPSGANVLTF TGTGCCAGCAGCGCGAGACAGGCTTTCCCTTCTGGGGCCAACGTCCTGACTTTC TRBJ2-6 TRBV9 - -
CASSLAGTRMGETQYF TGTGCCAGCAGCTTGGCCGGGACACGAATGGGGGAGACCCAGTACTTC TRBJ2-5 TRBV5-4 - -
CSVDRGGNTIYF TGCAGCGTTGACAGGGGTGGAAACACCATATATTTT TRBJ1-3 TRBV29-1 - -
CASSYSGPSGYNEQFF TGTGCCAGCAGTTACTCGGGGCCATCGGGCTACAATGAGCAGTTCTTC TRBJ2-1 TRBV6-5 - -
CACRPGQRSGNTIYF TGTGCCTGTCGCCCGGGACAGCGTTCTGGAAACACCATATATTTT TRBJ1-3 TRBV30 - TRBD1
CASGQRQGKKRIQHF TGTGCCAGCGGTCAGCGACAGGGCAAGAAAAGAATACAGCATTTT TRBJ1-5 TRBV19 - TRBD1
CASSEAGVGFGDTQYF TGTGCCAGCAGTGAAGCAGGGGTTGGGTTTGGAGATACGCAGTATTTT TRBJ2-3 TRBV25-1 - -
CASPWGLSRPNEQFF TGTGCCAGCCCGTGGGGACTGAGCCGCCCCAATGAGCAGTTCTTC TRBJ2-1 TRBV5-8 - -
CASSPVLGTSGDTGELFF TGTGCCAGCAGCCCCGTTTTGGGGACTAGCGGCGACACCGGGGAGCTGTTTTTT TRBJ2-2 TRBV13 - TRBD2
CASRRLADSYNEQFF TGTGCCAGCAGGAGACTAGCGGACTCCTACAATGAGCAGTTCTTC TRBJ2-1 TRBV6-5 - TRBD2
CASSFGSGGETQYF TGTGCCAGCAGTTTCGGTAGCGGGGGAGAGACCCAGTACTTC TRBJ2-5 TRBV6-5 - TRBD2
CASTSVASMNTEAFF TGCGCCAGCACGTCAGTGGCCTCCATGAACACTGAAGCTTTCTTT TRBJ1-1 TRBV4-3 - -
CASSEAWTGFNQPQHF TGTGCCAGCAGTGAAGCTTGGACAGGGTTCAATCAGCCCCAGCATTTT TRBJ1-5 TRBV2 - TRBD1
CASSLSPGMNTEAFF TGTGCCAGCAGCTTATCCCCGGGGATGAACACTGAAGCTTTCTTT TRBJ1-1 TRBV7-2 - -
CASRYRESGETQYF TGTGCCAGCAGATACAGGGAGAGCGGGGAGACCCAGTACTTC TRBJ2-5 TRBV6-6 - -
CASSLATGFTYEQYF TGCGCCAGCAGCTTGGCGACAGGGTTCACCTACGAGCAGTACTTC TRBJ2-7 TRBV5-1 - TRBD1
CASSVGHGTRMTQYF TGTGCCAGCAGCGTAGGGCACGGGACACGGATGACCCAGTACTTC TRBJ2-5 TRBV9 - -
CASSQLKGLSYEQYF TGTGCCAGCAGCCAGCTTAAGGGACTTTCCTACGAGCAGTACTTC TRBJ2-7 TRBV4-2 once -
CAWSTSGGAWETQYF TGTGCCTGGAGTACTAGCGGGGGGGCCTGGGAGACCCAGTACTTC TRBJ2-5 TRBV30 - TRBD2
CASSIDRTYGYTF TGTGCCAGTAGTATCGACAGGACCTATGGCTACACCTTC TRBJ1-2 TRBV19 - -
CASSYQPRANYGYTF TGTGCCAGCAGTTACCAACCTCGAGCAAACTATGGCTACACCTTC TRBJ1-2 TRBV6-5 - -
CASSEVGDSPLHF TGCGCCAGCAGCGAGGTTGGTGATTCACCCCTCCACTTT TRBJ1-6 TRBV5-1 - -
CASSPLRGYEQYF TGTGCCAGCTCACCACTCCGGGGCTACGAGCAGTACTTC TRBJ2-7 TRBV18 once -
CASSPRDGGTEAFF TGCGCCAGCAGCCCGCGGGACGGGGGTACTGAAGCTTTCTTT TRBJ1-1 TRBV5-1 - -
CASSSPLGSTYEQYF TGTGCCAGCAGTTCTCCCCTCGGGAGTACCTACGAGCAGTACTTC TRBJ2-7 TRBV28 - -
CASSFSSGGGTQYF TGTGCCAGCAGTTTCTCTAGCGGGGGAGGTACGCAGTATTTT TRBJ2-3 TRBV27 once TRBD2
CASSLGASGGTDTQYF TGTGCCAGCAGCTTGGGGGCTAGCGGGGGCACAGATACGCAGTATTTT TRBJ2-3 TRBV7-2 - TRBD2
CASSLLGGNQPQHF TGTGCCAGCAGCCTCCTGGGCGGCAATCAGCCCCAGCATTTT TRBJ1-5 TRBV27 - -
CASSLQGPLLGYTF TGTGCCAGCAGTTTACAGGGGCCACTTCTTGGCTACACCTTC TRBJ1-2 TRBV6-6 - TRBD1
CASSLRGVLNEQFF TGTGCCAGCAGCTTACGGGGGGTGTTAAATGAGCAGTTCTTC TRBJ2-1 TRBV11-2 - TRBD2
CASSLPPRSQETQYF TGTGCCAGCAGCCTACCCCCAAGGAGCCAAGAGACCCAGTACTTC TRBJ2-5 TRBV11-2 - -
CSAPGEGGYTF TGCAGTGCCCCGGGAGAGGGTGGCTACACCTTC TRBJ1-2 TRBV20-1 - -
CASRDLLGQVYYEQYF TGTGCCAGCAGGGACCTCCTTGGACAGGTTTACTACGAGCAGTACTTC TRBJ2-7 TRBV2 once TRBD1
CASATSGGADTQYF TGTGCCAGCGCGACAAGCGGGGGGGCCGATACGCAGTATTTT TRBJ2-3 TRBV28 - TRBD2
CASSPHPAGDLAKNIQYF TGTGCCAGCAGCCCCCACCCCGCGGGGGACCTAGCCAAAAACATTCAGTACTTC TRBJ2-4 TRBV4-2 - TRBD2